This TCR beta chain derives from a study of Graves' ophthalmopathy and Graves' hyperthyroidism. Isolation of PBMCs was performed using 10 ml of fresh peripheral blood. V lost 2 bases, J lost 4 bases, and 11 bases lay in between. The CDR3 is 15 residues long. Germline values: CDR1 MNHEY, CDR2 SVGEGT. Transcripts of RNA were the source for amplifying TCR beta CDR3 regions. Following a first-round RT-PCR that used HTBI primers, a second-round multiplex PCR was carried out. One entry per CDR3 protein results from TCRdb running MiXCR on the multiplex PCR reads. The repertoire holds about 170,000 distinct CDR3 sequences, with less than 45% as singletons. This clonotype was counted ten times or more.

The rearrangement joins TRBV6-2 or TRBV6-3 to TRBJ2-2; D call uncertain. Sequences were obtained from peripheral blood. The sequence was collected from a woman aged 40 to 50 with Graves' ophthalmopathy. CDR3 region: CASSYNRRPTGELFF. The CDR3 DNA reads TGTGCCAGCAGTTACAATCGGCGCCCCACCGGGGAGCTGTTTTTT.